These T cell receptor beta chains were read from a single sample in a study of patients and donors after allogeneic stem cell transplantation. MiXCR was run by TCRdb on the RT-PCR reads, yielding one entry per CDR3 protein. The sample holds about 150,000 distinct CDR3 sequences, over 30% seen once. Sequencing input: blood, either unsorted or a sorted T cell fraction (not recorded which). Receptor source: a human donor who was either an allogeneic HSCT recipient or a stem cell or donor lymphocyte infusion donor (not recorded which). It is not recorded whose cells these are; they may come from a transplant donor. CDR3s include the opening cysteine and the closing phenylalanine or tryptophan.

>TRBV20-1
CSAEGARTEAFF
>TRBV12-3/TRBV12-4
CASTAGTVAKNIQYF
>TRBV5-1
CASSLVGTVNTEAFF
>TRBV6-5
CASSSLNSGGKTQYF
>TRBV13
CASSLAYHGSGYGYTF
>TRBV19
CASSWGVKRQPQHF
>TRBV12-3/TRBV12-4
CASSFGTGNTGELFF
>TRBV6-6
CASSGRQGTSFEQYF
>TRBV30
CAWIATNIQYF
>TRBV4-2
CASSQAFGRYSGNTIYF
>TRBV4-2
CASSQAPIPGTLGYTF
>TRBV18
CASSPGTDYGYTF
>TRBV7-9
CASTQQGAIGELFF
>TRBV7-8
CASSFLRDGSTDTQYF
>TRBV20-1
CSANHQEALYEQYF
>TRBV20-1
CSASSGTGVHEQYF
>TRBV27
CASSLSGTGGGYGYTF
>TRBV12-3/TRBV12-4
CASSFFGWLGQVQPMDSPLHF
>TRBV5-1
CASSLTRPRGGYTF
>TRBV29-1
CSVEDERGLAGNEQFF
>TRBV6-5
CASSYGDQRGNEQFF
>TRBV5-6
CASSSPGQISSYNSPLHF
>TRBV4-3
CASSQETGGSGNTIYF
>TRBV27
CASSLAQGMRYEQYF
>TRBV12-3/TRBV12-4
CASSLTGRDQPQHF